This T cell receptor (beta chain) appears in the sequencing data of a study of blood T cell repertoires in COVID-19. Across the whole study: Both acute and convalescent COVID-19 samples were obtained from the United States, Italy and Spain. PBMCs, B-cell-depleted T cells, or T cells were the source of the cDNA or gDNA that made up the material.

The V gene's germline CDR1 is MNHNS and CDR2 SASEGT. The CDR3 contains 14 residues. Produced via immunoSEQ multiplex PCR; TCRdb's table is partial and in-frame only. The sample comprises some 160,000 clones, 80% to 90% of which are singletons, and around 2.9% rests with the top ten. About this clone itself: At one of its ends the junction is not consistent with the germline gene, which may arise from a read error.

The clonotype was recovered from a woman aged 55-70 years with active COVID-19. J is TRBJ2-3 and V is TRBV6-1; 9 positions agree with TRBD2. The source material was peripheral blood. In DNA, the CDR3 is TGTGCCAGCCGTGAGATAGCGGGAGCCGATACGCAGTATTTT. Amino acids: CASREIAGADTQYF.